The present T cell receptor (beta chain) was sequenced within a study of regulatory T cells in long-lasting Graves disease. The authors built TCR beta libraries using iRepertoire HTBI primers and Arm-PCR of CDR3 regions. TCRdb reprocessed the multiplex PCR reads with MiXCR, giving one entry per CDR3 protein. This table has hundreds of thousands of distinct CDR3 sequences, around 17% appearing once. CDR1 and CDR2 (germline): MNHNS, SASEGT. V shed 10 bases and J shed 2 bases, with 20 bases lying between them. The CDR3 spans 15 residues. The time point was: newly diagnosed GD, antithyroid drugs for less than 3 months. The TCR library was made from RNA extracted from PBMCs. Whole-study findings and limits: TRBV28 was favored in persistent disease, as were TRBJ1-2 and TRBJ2-5.

This clonotype was seen repeatedly, ten times or more. Its antigen is unidentified. The data were also submitted as part of a second study, on T cells in Graves' hyperthyroidism and ophthalmopathy. That work states: Investigators excluded patients with uncontrolled infection, other autoimmune disease, pregnancy or lactation. Diagnostic decisions used clinical symptoms, serum thyroxine and TRAb, thyroid ultrasound and orbital computed tomography. During a first-round RT-PCR of the TCR CDR3, the HTBI primer set was used.

The chain joins TRBV6-1 to TRBJ2-5; either TRBD1 or TRBD2 may fit D (6 bases each). The sequences come from peripheral blood mononuclear cells (PBMCs), collected at new diagnosis, from a patient treated with antithyroid drugs. The TCR was taken from a woman aged 25 to 39 with Graves disease. CDR3 in DNA: TGTGCCACCTGCAAACTAGGGGGGCTGCAAGAGACCCAGTACTTC. Amino acid sequence: CATCKLGGLQETQYF.